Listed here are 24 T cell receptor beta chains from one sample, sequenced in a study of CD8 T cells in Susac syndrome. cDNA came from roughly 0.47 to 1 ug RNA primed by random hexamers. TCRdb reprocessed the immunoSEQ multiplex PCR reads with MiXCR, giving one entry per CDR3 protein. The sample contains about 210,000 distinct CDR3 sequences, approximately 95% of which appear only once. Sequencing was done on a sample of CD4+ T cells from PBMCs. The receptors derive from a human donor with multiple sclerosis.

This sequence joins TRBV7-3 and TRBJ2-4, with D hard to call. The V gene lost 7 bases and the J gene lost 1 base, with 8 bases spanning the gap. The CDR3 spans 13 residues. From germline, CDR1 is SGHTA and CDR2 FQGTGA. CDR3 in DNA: TGTGCCAGCACCTCGAGCGCCAAAAACATTCAGTACTTC. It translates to CASTSSAKNIQYF.

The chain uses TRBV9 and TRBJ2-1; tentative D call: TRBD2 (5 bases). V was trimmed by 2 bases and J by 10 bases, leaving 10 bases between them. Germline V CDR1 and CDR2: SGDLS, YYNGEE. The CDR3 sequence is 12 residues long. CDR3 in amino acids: CASSVGEREQFF. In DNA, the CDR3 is TGTGCCAGCAGCGTCGGAGAGCGGGAGCAGTTCTTC.

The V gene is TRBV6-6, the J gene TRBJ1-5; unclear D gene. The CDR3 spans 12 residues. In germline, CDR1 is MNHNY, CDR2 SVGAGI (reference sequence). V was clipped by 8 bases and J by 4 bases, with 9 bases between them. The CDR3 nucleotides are TGTGCCAGCGGTCCCAGGAATCAGCCCCAGCATTTT. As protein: CASGPRNQPQHF.

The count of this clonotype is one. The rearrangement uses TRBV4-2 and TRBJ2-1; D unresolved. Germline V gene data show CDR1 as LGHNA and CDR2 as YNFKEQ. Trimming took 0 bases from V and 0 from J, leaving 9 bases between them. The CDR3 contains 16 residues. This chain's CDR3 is CASSQEMQSSYNEQFF. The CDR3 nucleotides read TGTGCCAGCAGCCAAGAAATGCAGAGCTCCTACAATGAGCAGTTCTTC.

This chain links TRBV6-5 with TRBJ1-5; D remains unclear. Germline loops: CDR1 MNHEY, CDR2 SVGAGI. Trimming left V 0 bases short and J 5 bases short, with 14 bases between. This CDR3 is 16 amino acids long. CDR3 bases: TGTGCCAGCAGTTACTCTTTCCCGTCTAATCATCAGCCCCAGCATTTT. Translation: CASSYSFPSNHQPQHF.

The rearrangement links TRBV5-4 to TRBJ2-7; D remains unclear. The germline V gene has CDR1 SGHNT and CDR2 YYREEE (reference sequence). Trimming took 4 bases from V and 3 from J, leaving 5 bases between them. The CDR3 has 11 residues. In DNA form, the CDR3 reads TGTGCCAGCAGCGGACGCTACGAGCAGTACTTC. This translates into CASSGRYEQYF.

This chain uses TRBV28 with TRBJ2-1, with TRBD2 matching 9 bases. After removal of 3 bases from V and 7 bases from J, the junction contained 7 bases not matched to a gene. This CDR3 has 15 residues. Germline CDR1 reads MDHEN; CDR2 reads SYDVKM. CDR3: CASSFLAGVRNEQFF. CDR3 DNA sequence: TGTGCCAGCAGTTTTTTAGCGGGAGTAAGGAATGAGCAGTTCTTC.

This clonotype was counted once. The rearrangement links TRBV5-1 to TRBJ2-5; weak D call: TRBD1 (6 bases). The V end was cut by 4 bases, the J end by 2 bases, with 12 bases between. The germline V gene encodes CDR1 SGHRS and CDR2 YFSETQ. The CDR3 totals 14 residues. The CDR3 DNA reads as TGCGCCAGCAGCGTAACAGGGAGACAAGAGACCCAGTACTTC. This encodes CASSVTGRQETQYF.

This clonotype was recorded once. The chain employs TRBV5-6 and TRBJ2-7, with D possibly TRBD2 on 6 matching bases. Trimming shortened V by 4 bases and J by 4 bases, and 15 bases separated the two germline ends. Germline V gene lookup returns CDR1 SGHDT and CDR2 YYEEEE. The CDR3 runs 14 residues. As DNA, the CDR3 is TGTGCCAGCAGCCCAGGGCCAGGGAGGTACGAGCAGTACTTC. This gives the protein CASSPGPGRYEQYF.

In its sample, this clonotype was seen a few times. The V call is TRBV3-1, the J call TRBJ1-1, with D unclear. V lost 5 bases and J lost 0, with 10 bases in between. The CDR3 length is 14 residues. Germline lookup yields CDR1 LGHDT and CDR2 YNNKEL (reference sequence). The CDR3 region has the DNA TGTGCCAGCAGCTCTAGACCGATGAACACTGAAGCTTTCTTT. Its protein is CASSSRPMNTEAFF.

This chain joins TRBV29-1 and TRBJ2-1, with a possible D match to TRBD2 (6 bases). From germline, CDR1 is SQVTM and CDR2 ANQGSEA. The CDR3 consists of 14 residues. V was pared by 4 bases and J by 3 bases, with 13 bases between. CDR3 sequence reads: CSVAVGGFYNEQFF. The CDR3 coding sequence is TGCAGCGTTGCGGTGGGAGGATTCTACAATGAGCAGTTCTTC.

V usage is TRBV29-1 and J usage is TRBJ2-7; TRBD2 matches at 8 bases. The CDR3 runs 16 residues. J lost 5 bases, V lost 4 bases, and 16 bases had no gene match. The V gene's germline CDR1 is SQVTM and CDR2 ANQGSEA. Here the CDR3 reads CSVVPSGRTTLDEQYF. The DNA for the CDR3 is TGCAGCGTTGTACCTAGCGGGCGAACGACGCTCGACGAGCAGTACTTC.

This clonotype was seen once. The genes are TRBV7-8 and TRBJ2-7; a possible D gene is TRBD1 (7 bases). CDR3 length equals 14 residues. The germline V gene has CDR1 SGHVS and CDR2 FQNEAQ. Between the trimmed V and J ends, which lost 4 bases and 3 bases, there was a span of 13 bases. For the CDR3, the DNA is TGTGCCAGCAGCTGGGCCAGGGGGGACTACGAGCAGTACTTC. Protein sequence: CASSWARGDYEQYF. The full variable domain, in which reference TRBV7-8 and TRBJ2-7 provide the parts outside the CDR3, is GAGVSQSPRYKVAKRGQDVALRCDPISGHVSLFWYQQALGQGPEFLTYFQNEAQLDKSGLPSDRFFAERPEGSVSTLKIQRTQQEDSAVYLCASSWARGDYEQYFGPGTRLTVT.

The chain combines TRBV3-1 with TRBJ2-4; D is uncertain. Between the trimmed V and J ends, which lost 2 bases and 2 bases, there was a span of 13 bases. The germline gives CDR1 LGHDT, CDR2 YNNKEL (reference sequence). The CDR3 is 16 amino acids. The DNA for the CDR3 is TGTGCCAGCAGCCAATGGGTAGACGCTTCCAAAAACATTCAGTACTTC. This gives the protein CASSQWVDASKNIQYF.

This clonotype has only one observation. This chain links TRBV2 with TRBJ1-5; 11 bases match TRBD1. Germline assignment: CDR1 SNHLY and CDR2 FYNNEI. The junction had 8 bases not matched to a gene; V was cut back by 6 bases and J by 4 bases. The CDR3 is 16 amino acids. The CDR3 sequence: CASRRTGGLFNQPQHF. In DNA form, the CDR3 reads TGTGCCAGCAGGAGGACAGGGGGCTTATTTAATCAGCCCCAGCATTTT.

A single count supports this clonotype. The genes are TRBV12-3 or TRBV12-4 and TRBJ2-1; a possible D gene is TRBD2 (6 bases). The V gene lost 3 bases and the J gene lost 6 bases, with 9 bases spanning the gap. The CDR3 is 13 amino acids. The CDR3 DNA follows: TGTGCCAGCAGTTTGGGGGAGGTCAATGAGCAGTTCTTC. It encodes CASSLGEVNEQFF.

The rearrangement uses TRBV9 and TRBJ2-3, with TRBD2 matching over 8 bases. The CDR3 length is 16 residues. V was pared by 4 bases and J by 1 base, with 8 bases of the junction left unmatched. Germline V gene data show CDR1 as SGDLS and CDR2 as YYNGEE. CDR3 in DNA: TGTGCCAGCAGCCGTAGCGGGACAACCCGCACAGATACGCAGTATTTT. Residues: CASSRSGTTRTDTQYF.

CDR3 in amino acids: CASSLLMTGDTQYF. The CDR3 DNA sequence: TGTGCCAGCTCACTGCTTATGACAGGGGATACGCAGTATTTT. The V gene is TRBV18, the J gene TRBJ2-3; TRBD1 matches at 7 bases. V gave up 4 bases and J gave up 6 bases; unmatched junction bases: 7. This CDR3 region has 14 residues. From germline, CDR1 is KGHSH and CDR2 LQKENI.

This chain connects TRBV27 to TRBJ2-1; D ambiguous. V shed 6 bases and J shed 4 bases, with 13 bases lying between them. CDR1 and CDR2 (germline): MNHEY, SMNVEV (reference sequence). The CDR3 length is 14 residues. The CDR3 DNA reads TGTGCCAGCAGCTCCATCCCGTCATACAATGAGCAGTTCTTC. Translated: CASSSIPSYNEQFF.

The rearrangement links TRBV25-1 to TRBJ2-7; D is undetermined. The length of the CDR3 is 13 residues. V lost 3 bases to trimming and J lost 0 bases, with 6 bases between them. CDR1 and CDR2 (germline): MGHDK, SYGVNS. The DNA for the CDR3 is TGTGCCAGCAGTGATTCCCCCTCCTACGAGCAGTACTTC. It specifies CASSDSPSYEQYF.

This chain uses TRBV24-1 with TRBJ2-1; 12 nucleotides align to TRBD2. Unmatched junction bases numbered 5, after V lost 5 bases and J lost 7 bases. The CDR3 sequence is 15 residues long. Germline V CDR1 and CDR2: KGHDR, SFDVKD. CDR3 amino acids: CATSGRLAGENEQFF. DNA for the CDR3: TGTGCCACCAGTGGTAGACTAGCGGGGGAAAATGAGCAGTTCTTC.

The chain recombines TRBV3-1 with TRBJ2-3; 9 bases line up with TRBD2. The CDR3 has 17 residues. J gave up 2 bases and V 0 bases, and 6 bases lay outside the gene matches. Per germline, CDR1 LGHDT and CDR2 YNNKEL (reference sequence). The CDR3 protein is CASSQEPLAGYTDTQYF. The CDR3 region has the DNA TGTGCCAGCAGCCAAGAACCCCTAGCGGGATACACAGATACGCAGTATTTT.

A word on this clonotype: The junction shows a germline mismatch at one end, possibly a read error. The CDR3 coding sequence is TGTGCCAGCAGTTTCGGCCGAGCCAGAAACATTCAGTACTTC. Translated: CASSFGRARNIQYF. This chain joins TRBV12-3 or TRBV12-4 and TRBJ2-4; D gene uncertain. This CDR3 is 14 amino acids long.

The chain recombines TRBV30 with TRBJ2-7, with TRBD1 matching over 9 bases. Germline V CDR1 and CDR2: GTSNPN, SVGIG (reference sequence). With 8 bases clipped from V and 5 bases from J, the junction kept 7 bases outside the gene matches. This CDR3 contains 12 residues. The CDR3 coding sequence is TGTGCCGGGGGGACAGGGTCCCACGAGCAGTACTTC. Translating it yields CAGGTGSHEQYF. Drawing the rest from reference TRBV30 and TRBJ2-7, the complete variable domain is SQTIHQWPATLVQPVGSPLSLECTVEGTSNPNLYWYRQAAGRGLQLLFYSVGIGQISSEVPQNLSASRPQDRQFILSSKKLLLSDSGFYLCAGGTGSHEQYFGPGTRLTVT.